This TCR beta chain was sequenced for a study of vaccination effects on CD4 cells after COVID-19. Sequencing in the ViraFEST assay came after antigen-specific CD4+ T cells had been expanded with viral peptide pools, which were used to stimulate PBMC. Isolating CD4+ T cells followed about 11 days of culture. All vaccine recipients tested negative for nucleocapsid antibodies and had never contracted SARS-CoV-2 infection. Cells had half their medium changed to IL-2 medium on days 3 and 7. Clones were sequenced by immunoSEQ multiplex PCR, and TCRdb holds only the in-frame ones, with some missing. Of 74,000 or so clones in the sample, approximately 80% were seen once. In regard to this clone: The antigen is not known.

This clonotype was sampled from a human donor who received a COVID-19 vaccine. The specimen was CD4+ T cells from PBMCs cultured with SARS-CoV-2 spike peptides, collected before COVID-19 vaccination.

The CDR3 sequence: CASSATLEKETQYF. The CDR3 nucleotides are TGCGCCAGCAGCGCAACACTAGAAAAAGAGACCCAGTACTTC. The rearrangement uses TRBV5-1 and TRBJ2-5, with D tentatively TRBD2 (5 bases). With 4 bases removed from V and 3 bases from J, the gap between germline ends came to 13 bases. CDR3 length: 14 amino acids. The germline CDR1 and CDR2 sequences are SGHRS and YFSETQ.